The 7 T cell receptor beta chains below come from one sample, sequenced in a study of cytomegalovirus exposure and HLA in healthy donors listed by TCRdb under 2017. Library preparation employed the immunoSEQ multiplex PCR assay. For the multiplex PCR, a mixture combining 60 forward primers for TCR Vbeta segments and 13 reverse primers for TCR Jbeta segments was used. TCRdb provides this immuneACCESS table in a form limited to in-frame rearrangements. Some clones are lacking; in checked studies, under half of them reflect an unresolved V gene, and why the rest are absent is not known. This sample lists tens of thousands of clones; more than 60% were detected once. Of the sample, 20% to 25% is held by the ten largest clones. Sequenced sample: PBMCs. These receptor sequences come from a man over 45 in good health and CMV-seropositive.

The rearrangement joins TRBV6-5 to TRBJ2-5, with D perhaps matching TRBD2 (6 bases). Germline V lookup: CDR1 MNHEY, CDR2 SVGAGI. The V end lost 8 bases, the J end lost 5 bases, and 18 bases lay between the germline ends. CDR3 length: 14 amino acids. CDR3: CASGDGGLRETQYF. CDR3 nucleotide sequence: TGTGCCAGCGGAGACGGAGGGTTGAGGGAGACCCAGTACTTC.

CDR3 DNA sequence: TGTGCCAGCAGCTTAGATGGCAGATTGTCTGGGGCCAACGTCCTGACTTTC. This sequence encodes CASSLDGRLSGANVLTF. The gene calls are TRBV7-8 and TRBJ2-6; D not certain. Germline-derived CDR1 and CDR2 are SGHVS and FQNEAQ. V shed 1 base and J shed 1 base, with 11 bases lying between them. This CDR3 is built from 17 residues.

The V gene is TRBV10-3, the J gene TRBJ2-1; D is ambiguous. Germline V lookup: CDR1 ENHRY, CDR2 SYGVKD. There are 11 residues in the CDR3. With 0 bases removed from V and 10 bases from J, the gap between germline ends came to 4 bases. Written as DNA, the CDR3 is TGTGCCATCAGTGAGTCGAGGGAGCAGTTCTTC. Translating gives CAISESREQFF.

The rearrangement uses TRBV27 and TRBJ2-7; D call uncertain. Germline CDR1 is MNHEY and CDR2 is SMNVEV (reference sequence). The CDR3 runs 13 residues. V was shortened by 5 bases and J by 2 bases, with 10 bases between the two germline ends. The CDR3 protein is CASSPYRAYEQYF. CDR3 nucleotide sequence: TGTGCCAGCAGTCCCTACCGGGCCTACGAGCAGTACTTC.

In DNA, the CDR3 is TGCGCCAGCATGAGGCTTGAAAAACTGTTTTTT. Its protein is CASMRLEKLFF. V and J are TRBV10-2 and TRBJ1-4; D not certain. Germline values: CDR1 WSHSY, CDR2 SAAADI. Trimming stripped 7 bases from V and 7 bases from J, with 7 bases between. The CDR3 covers 11 residues.

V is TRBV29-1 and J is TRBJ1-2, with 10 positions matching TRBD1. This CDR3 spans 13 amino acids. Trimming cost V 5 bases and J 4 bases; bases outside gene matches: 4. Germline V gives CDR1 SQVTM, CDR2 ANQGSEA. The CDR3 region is CSVWGQGSYGYTF. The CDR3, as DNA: TGCAGCGTTTGGGGACAGGGGAGCTATGGCTACACCTTC.

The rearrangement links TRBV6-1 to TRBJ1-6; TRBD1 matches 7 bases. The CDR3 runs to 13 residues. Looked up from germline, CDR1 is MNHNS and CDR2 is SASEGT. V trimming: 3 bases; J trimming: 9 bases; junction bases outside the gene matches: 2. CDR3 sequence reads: CASSEDRSSPLHF. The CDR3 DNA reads TGTGCCAGCAGTGAGGACAGGAGTTCACCCCTCCACTTT.